Listed here is a single TCR beta chain. This record comes from a study of T cell changes during pregnancy in multiple sclerosis. The table came from immunoSEQ multiplex PCR; TCRdb's copy has only in-frame clones and leaves some out. This table has 45,000 to 55,000 clones, approximately 90% appearing once. The TCR originated in a female donor with multiple sclerosis, enrolled in a pregnancy study. The material sequenced was peripheral blood, taken in the first trimester of pregnancy.

This CDR3 reads CASSWVGARGYEQFF. The CDR3 DNA reads TGTGCCAGCAGCTGGGTGGGGGCGCGCGGCTATGAGCAGTTCTTC. The genes are TRBV11-2 and TRBJ2-1; D possibly corresponds to TRBD1 (6 bases). Germline assignment: CDR1 SGHAT and CDR2 FQNNGV. CDR3 length: 15 amino acids. The V end was cut by 4 bases, the J end by 8 bases, with 18 bases between.